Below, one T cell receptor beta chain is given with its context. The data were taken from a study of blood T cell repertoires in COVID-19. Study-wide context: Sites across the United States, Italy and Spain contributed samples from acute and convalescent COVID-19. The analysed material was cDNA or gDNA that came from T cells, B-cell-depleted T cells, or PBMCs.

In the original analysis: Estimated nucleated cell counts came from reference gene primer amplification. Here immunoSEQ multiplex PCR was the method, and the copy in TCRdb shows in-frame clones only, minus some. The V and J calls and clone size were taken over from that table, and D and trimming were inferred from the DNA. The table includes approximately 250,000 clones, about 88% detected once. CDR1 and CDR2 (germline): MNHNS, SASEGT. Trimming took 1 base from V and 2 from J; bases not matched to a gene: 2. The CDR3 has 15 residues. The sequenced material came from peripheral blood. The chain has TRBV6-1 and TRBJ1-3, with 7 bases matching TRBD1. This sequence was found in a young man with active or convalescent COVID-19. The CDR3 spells CASSEDRGTGNTIYF. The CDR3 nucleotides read TGTGCCAGCAGTGAAGACAGGGGCACTGGAAACACCATATATTTT.